The present T cell receptor beta chain was sequenced within a study of cytomegalovirus exposure and HLA in healthy donors. Study-wide results and limits: Researchers catalogued 150 or so TCR beta chains as cytomegalovirus-associated.

The assay was immunoSEQ multiplex PCR, and TCRdb's table has in-frame clones only and misses some. The repertoire holds 76,000 or so clones, less than 95% seen once, with roughly 3.3% in the top ten. Among the roughly 120 subjects of the validation cohort, separate from the approximately 660-subject first cohort, were the donors. Germline-derived CDR1 and CDR2 are GTSNPN and SVGIG (reference sequence). This CDR3 has 18 residues. V lost 3 bases to trimming and J lost 0 bases, with 21 bases between them. Turning to this clone: Antigen specificity is unknown.

The chain links TRBV30 to TRBJ1-5, with TRBD1 as a possible D gene (6 bases). This clonotype was obtained from a woman under 30 in good health and CMV-seropositive. What was sequenced was PBMCs. In DNA, the CDR3 is TGTGCCTGGAGGGTAAGACAGGAGAATTTGTATAGCAATCAGCCCCAGCATTTT. This translates into CAWRVRQENLYSNQPQHF. The whole variable domain, remainder taken from reference TRBV30 and TRBJ1-5, is SQTIHQWPATLVQPVGSPLSLECTVEGTSNPNLYWYRQAAGRGLQLLFYSVGIGQISSEVPQNLSASRPQDRQFILSSKKLLLSDSGFYLCAWRVRQENLYSNQPQHFGDGTRLSIL.